This T cell receptor (beta chain) came from a study of post-analysis software for immune sequencing data. Study summary: In terms of disease course, relapsing-remitting, secondary progressive and progressive-relapsing multiple sclerosis were included.

As concerns this clonotype: Its antigen is currently unknown. A much bigger clone sits one base away, suggesting this may be a read error.

Study-wide findings and caveats: There was significantly lower normalized Chao1 diversity in multiple sclerosis patients than in controls. Batch-matched samples strongly co-clustered by F measure.

Unique molecular identifiers featured in each of the TCR beta cDNA libraries. Researchers reported a few hundred thousand cDNA molecules coming from approximately 1 to 10 million T cells. TCRdb independently ran MiXCR on the PCR reads; one entry per CDR3 protein. The data hold hundreds of thousands of distinct CDR3 sequences, with under 70% observed a single time. The sample comprised blood. The receptor was derived from a girl under 18 with multiple sclerosis.

CDR3 sequence: CASSSLVGGTDTQYF. CDR3 bases: TGCGCCAGCAGCTCTTTAGTGGGAGGGACAGATACGCAGTATTTT. The chain links TRBV5-1 to TRBJ2-3; 7 bases are a match to TRBD2. V shed 3 bases, J shed 3 bases, and the junction held 7 bases outside the gene matches. CDR1 is SGHRS, CDR2 YFSETQ, per germline. This CDR3 has 15 amino acids.